These T cell receptor beta chains were read from a single sample in a study of T-cell memory formation after mild COVID-19. From the 5' RACE reads, TCRdb called clonotypes with MiXCR, one entry per CDR3 protein. The table has approximately 260,000 distinct CDR3 sequences, roughly 18% seen once. Sequenced sample: PBMCs or a T cell subset sorted from them (not recorded which). The receptors originated from a man between 18 and 29 years old who had mild COVID-19 (a few samples of this study predate the infection). Cell type and time point are not known. Both conserved end residues are part of each CDR3.

J,V,CDR3
TRBJ2-5,TRBV6-2/TRBV6-3,CASSYSQRGGLGQETQYF
TRBJ2-1,TRBV6-1,CASTGTIYNEQFF
TRBJ2-5,TRBV20-1,CSAGLGGGRAVGETQYF
TRBJ2-2,TRBV12-3/TRBV12-4,CASSLRLLRGAPGTGELFF
TRBJ2-3,TRBV10-3,CAMGGLSTDTQYF
TRBJ1-6,TRBV20-1,CSARGLTWDNSPLHF
TRBJ1-5,TRBV7-2,CASSWTAGQPQHF
TRBJ2-3,TRBV12-3/TRBV12-4,CASSYGSQGTQYF
TRBJ2-3,TRBV5-1,CASSSSITGATDTQYF
TRBJ2-5,TRBV11-2,CASSLAPGGQETQYF
TRBJ2-1,TRBV6-5,CASSYYPLPGAGDDEQFF
TRBJ1-1,TRBV7-6,CASSSGETEAFF
TRBJ2-1,TRBV5-1,CASTLGQEGNEQFF
TRBJ1-6,TRBV20-1,CSARGGRSGSYNSPLHF
TRBJ1-2,TRBV13,CASSSSDRGELYGYTF
TRBJ2-3,TRBV5-1,CASSPRGAGDTQYF
TRBJ2-6,TRBV5-1,CASSLRASGSSGANVLTF
TRBJ2-3,TRBV14,CASSRVSGRTDTQYF
TRBJ2-4,TRBV20-1,CSATGQGDIQYF
TRBJ1-5,TRBV7-9,CASSVSTGNQPQHF
TRBJ2-1,TRBV6-2/TRBV6-3,CASSQGLTPVDEQFF
TRBJ1-6,TRBV18,CASSPEVTANSPLHF
TRBJ2-2,TRBV5-1,CASSSATGDTGELFF
TRBJ2-1,TRBV7-9,CASSLVGGAYNEQFF
TRBJ1-4,TRBV12-3/TRBV12-4,CASSFINQGEKLFF
TRBJ1-1,TRBV30,CAWAKGMNTEAFF
TRBJ1-1,TRBV4-1,CASAASGGPTGGTEAFF
TRBJ2-2,TRBV7-2,CASSLFRGGNTGELFF
TRBJ2-5,TRBV4-3,CASSQAYKGLAQETQYF
TRBJ2-3,TRBV12-3/TRBV12-4,CASSWAGTGDTQYF
TRBJ1-5,TRBV12-3/TRBV12-4,CASSLVGDRRQPQHF
TRBJ2-5,TRBV5-1,CASSGTGLTETQYF
TRBJ1-2,TRBV5-1,CASSLKGSVGGYTF
TRBJ1-5,TRBV6-6,CATAYRGQQAGQPQHF
TRBJ1-2,TRBV9,CASSGTGTGFGYTF
TRBJ2-7,TRBV11-2,CASSPGRGSYEQYF
TRBJ2-1,TRBV7-2,CASSYPIGGEQFF
TRBJ2-2,TRBV29-1,CSVAKGPGSCFF
TRBJ2-5,TRBV7-7,CASSLALDSGGTQYF
TRBJ2-2,TRBV7-6,CASRTPRSRGGGGELFF
TRBJ2-2,TRBV10-3,CAISGQGTTGELFF
TRBJ2-5,TRBV6-5,CASSTRGSQETQYF
TRBJ2-3,TRBV28,CASSPMGHRQADTQYF